The 13 T cell receptor beta chains listed next were all sequenced from one sample in a study of blood T cell repertoires in COVID-19. Using immunoSEQ multiplex PCR, the repertoire was profiled, and TCRdb retains in-frame clones only, with some absent. Here the sample spans about 220,000 clones, approximately 85% being singletons. Sequenced: peripheral blood. Source of these receptors: a man in his forties or fifties who had recovered from COVID-19.

The genes are TRBV24-1 and TRBJ2-7, with no clear D. Germline V gene lookup returns CDR1 KGHDR and CDR2 SFDVKD. V was pared by 5 bases and J by 7 bases, with 14 bases between. The CDR3 loop spans 13 amino acids. DNA of the CDR3: TGTGCCACCAGTGCCAGGCTCTACGCGGAGCAGTACTTC. Its protein is CATSARLYAEQYF.

This clone came up a few times. V is TRBV12-5 and J is TRBJ2-1; 12 positions match TRBD2. The CDR3 is made up of 15 amino acids. V dropped 7 bases and J dropped 2; count of bases not matched to a gene: 3. Germline V gene lookup returns CDR1 LGHNT and CDR2 FRNRAP. DNA for the CDR3: TGTGCTAGTGCCTCTAGCGGGAGGGCCTACAATGAGCAGTTCTTC. It yields the protein CASASSGRAYNEQFF. The full variable domain, in which reference TRBV12-5 and TRBJ2-1 provide the parts outside the CDR3, is DARVTQTPRHKVTEMGQEVTMRCQPILGHNTVFWYRQTMMQGLELLAYFRNRAPLDDSGMPKDRFSAEMPDATLATLKIQPSEPRDSAVYFCASASSGRAYNEQFFGPGTRLTVL.

The gene calls are TRBV4-1 and TRBJ2-5; D may be TRBD2 (6 bases). V was pared by 1 base and J by 9 bases, with 18 bases between. This CDR3 spans 15 amino acids. Germline V lookup: CDR1 MGHRA, CDR2 YSYEKL. The chain's CDR3 is CASSQVPTDREAQYF. CDR3 DNA: TGCGCCAGCAGCCAAGTCCCGACAGATAGGGAGGCCCAGTACTTC.

This clone was counted a few times. The chain links TRBV6-5 to TRBJ2-7; 10 positions match TRBD1. The CDR3 extends over 13 amino acids. Germline V gene lookup returns CDR1 MNHEY and CDR2 SVGAGI. V lost 6 bases and J lost 5; bases outside the gene matches: 4. The CDR3 is CASRRDRGNEQYF. CDR3 nucleotides: TGTGCCAGCAGAAGGGACAGGGGAAACGAGCAGTACTTC.

The V call is TRBV2, the J call TRBJ1-2, with TRBD1 matching over 7 bases. The V and J ends lost 4 bases and 3 bases, in that order; junction bases with no gene match: 2. Germline V gene sequence: CDR1 SNHLY, CDR2 FYNNEI. The CDR3 has 13 amino acids. CDR3 coding DNA: TGTGCCAGCAGTGGACAGGGTTACTATGGCTACACCTTC. This gives the protein CASSGQGYYGYTF.

This clone has just one count. This chain uses TRBV6-4 with TRBJ2-7, with 11 nucleotides matching TRBD2. The CDR3 consists of 14 residues. Germline assignment: CDR1 MRHNA and CDR2 SNTAGT. Trimming took 4 bases from V and 2 from J; bases not matched to a gene: 1. In DNA, the CDR3 is TGTGCCAGCAGTGGACTAGCGGGGACCTACGAGCAGTACTTC. Amino acids: CASSGLAGTYEQYF.

The chain is built from TRBV27 and TRBJ2-1; D is possibly TRBD2 (5 bases). Germline lookup yields CDR1 MNHEY and CDR2 SMNVEV (reference sequence). V lost 3 bases, J lost 0 bases, and 15 bases lay in between. This CDR3 has 17 amino acids. The CDR3 sequence is CASSFRRSVSSYNEQFF. The CDR3 DNA reads as TGTGCCAGCAGTTTCCGACGTAGCGTGAGCTCCTACAATGAGCAGTTCTTC.

The V and J genes are TRBV27 and TRBJ2-1, with 11 bases fitting TRBD2. The CDR3 has 21 amino acids. Per the germline V gene, CDR1 is MNHEY and CDR2 is SMNVEV (reference sequence). V was pared by 6 bases and J by 0 bases, with 19 bases of the junction left unmatched. CDR3 nucleotides: TGTGCCAGCAGGAGGACCCTGGGGTCTAGCGGGAGGTCTTACTCCTACAATGAGCAGTTCTTC. This translates into CASRRTLGSSGRSYSYNEQFF.

This clone was seen once. The chain combines TRBV27 with TRBJ2-3; tentatively, D is TRBD2 (5 bases). CDR1 and CDR2 from the germline V gene are MNHEY and SMNVEV (reference sequence). This CDR3 comprises 15 residues. Trimming shortened V by 3 bases and J by 1 base, and 11 bases separated the two germline ends. The CDR3 reads CASSLVLGGTDTQYF. The CDR3 nucleotides are TGTGCCAGCAGTTTGGTACTAGGAGGCACAGATACGCAGTATTTT.

V is TRBV14 and J is TRBJ2-5; D unresolved. Trimming took 2 bases from V and 1 from J, leaving 5 bases between them. The CDR3 covers 13 residues. Germline V lookup: CDR1 SGHDN, CDR2 FVKESK. The CDR3 coding sequence is TGTGCCAGCAGCCAACAAATCCAAGAGACCCAGTACTTC. This gives the protein CASSQQIQETQYF.

The chain joins TRBV2 to TRBJ2-7; 9 bases are a match to TRBD2. From germline, CDR1 is SNHLY and CDR2 FYNNEI. This CDR3 region has 19 residues. V was clipped by 5 bases and J by 4 bases; unmatched bases: 21. Here the CDR3 reads CASSPLGASGAQKGYEQYF. The CDR3 nucleotides read TGTGCCAGCAGTCCCTTAGGTGCTAGCGGGGCACAAAAGGGGTACGAGCAGTACTTC. Combining the CDR3 with reference TRBV2 and TRBJ2-7 gives the whole variable domain EPEVTQTPSHQVTQMGQEVILRCVPISNHLYFYWYRQILGQKVEFLVSFYNNEISEKSEIFDDQFSVERPDGSNFTLKIRSTKLEDSAMYFCASSPLGASGAQKGYEQYFGPGTRLTVT.

The chain joins TRBV11-2 to TRBJ1-1; 7 bases are shared with TRBD1. The V gene end was trimmed by 5 bases and the J gene end by 4 bases; junction bases not matched to a gene: 10. The CDR3 runs to 15 residues. In germline, CDR1 is SGHAT, CDR2 FQNNGV. The CDR3 here is CASSTNLQGRTEAFF. The CDR3 DNA is TGTGCCAGCAGCACTAATTTACAGGGGCGCACTGAAGCTTTCTTT.

The chain carries TRBV19 and TRBJ2-3; D ambiguous. The V end was cut by 3 bases, the J end by 5 bases, with 6 bases between. The V gene's germline CDR1 is LNHDA and CDR2 SQIVND (reference sequence). There are 12 residues in the CDR3. CDR3 sequence reads: CASSIPGDTQYF. The CDR3 DNA sequence: TGTGCCAGTAGTATTCCAGGAGATACGCAGTATTTT.